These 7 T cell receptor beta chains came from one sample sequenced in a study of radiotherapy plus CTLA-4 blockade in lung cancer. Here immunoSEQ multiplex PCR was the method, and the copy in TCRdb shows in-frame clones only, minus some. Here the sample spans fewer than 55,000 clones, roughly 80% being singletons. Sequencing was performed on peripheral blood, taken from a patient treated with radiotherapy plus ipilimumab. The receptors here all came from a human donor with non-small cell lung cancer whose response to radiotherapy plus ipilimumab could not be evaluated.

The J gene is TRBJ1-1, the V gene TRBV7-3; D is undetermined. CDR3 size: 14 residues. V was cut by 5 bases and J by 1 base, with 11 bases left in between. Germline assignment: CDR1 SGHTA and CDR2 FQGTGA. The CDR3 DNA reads TGTGCCAGCAGCCTAGGTGGTGCGAACACTGAAGCTTTCTTT. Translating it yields CASSLGGANTEAFF. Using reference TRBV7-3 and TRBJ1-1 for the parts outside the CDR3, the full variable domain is GAGVSQTPSNKVTEKGKYVELRCDPISGHTALYWYRQSLGQGPEFLIYFQGTGAADDSGLPNDRFFAVRPEGSVSTLKIQRTERGDSAVYLCASSLGGANTEAFFGQGTRLTVV.

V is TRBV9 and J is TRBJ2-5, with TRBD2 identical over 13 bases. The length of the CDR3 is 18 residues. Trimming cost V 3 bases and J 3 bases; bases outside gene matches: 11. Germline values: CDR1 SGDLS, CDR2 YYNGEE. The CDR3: CASSDPELAGGRKETQYF. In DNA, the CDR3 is TGTGCCAGCAGCGATCCGGAACTAGCGGGGGGGCGGAAAGAGACCCAGTACTTC.

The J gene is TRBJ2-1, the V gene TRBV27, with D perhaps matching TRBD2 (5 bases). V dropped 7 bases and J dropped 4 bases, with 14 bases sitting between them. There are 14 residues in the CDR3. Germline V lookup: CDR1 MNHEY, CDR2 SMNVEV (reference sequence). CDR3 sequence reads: CASKLGRVYNEQFF. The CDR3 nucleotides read TGTGCCAGCAAACTAGGAAGAGTATACAATGAGCAGTTCTTC.

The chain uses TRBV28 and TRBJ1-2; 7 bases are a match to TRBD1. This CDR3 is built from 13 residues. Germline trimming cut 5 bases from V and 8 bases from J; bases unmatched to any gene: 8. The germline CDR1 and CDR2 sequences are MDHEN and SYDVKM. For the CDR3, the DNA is TGTGCCAGCAGTCTCGACAGGGTGGGGGGCTACACCTTC. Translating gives CASSLDRVGGYTF.

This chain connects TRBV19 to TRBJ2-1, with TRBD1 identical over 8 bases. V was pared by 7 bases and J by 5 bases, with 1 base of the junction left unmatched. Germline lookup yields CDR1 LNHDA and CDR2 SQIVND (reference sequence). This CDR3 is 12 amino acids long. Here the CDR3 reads CASTDRDNEQFF. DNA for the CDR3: TGTGCCAGTACGGACAGGGACAATGAGCAGTTCTTC.

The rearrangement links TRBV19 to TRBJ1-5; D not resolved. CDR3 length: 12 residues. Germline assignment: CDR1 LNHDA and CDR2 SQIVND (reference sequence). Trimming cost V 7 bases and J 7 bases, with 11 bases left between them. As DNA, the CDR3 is TGTGCCAGTACGATTCAGGAACAGCCCCAGCATTTT. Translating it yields CASTIQEQPQHF.

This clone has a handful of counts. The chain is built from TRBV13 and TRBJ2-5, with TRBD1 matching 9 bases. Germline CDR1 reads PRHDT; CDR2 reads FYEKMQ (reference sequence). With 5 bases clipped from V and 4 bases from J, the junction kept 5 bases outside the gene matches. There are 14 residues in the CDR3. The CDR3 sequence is CASSPGQGGETQYF. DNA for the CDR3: TGTGCCAGCAGCCCGGGACAGGGTGGAGAGACCCAGTACTTC.